The rows below give T cell receptor beta chains drawn from one sample of a study of blood T cell repertoires in COVID-19. Clones were sequenced by immunoSEQ multiplex PCR, and TCRdb holds only the in-frame ones, with some missing. The data contain roughly 150,000 clones, around 87% of them singletons. Sequencing input: peripheral blood. All receptors come from a woman in her forties with acute or convalescent COVID-19. Both conserved end residues are part of each CDR3. D genes are given only for firm matches. Some rows have no size entry. The others give once, few or many, or a class for an expanded clone.

DNA	CDR3	V	J	D	size
TGCGCCAGCAGCTCGGACAGGGGCTCCTACAATGAGCAGTTCTTC	CASSSDRGSYNEQFF	TRBV5-1	TRBJ2-1	TRBD1	once
TGTGCCAGCAGTTACTCGCCACAGGGCACATTCGGGGAGCTGTTTTTT	CASSYSPQGTFGELFF	TRBV6-5	TRBJ2-2	.	.
TGTGCCAGCAGCCTCGGGACTAGCGGGCTAGAGACCCAGTACTTC	CASSLGTSGLETQYF	TRBV11-2	TRBJ2-5	TRBD2	.
TGTGCCACCAGTGCGTTCCATGGGGGACAGGGTACCGGGGAGCTGTTTTTT	CATSAFHGGQGTGELFF	TRBV24-1	TRBJ2-2	TRBD1	.
TGTGCCTGGAGTGTACGAAGTTTAGCGAACACCGGGGAGCTGTTTTTT	CAWSVRSLANTGELFF	TRBV30	TRBJ2-2	.	.
TGTGCCAGCTCACCACTGGGACAGAGATACAATGAGCAGTTCTTC	CASSPLGQRYNEQFF	TRBV18	TRBJ2-1	TRBD1	.
TGTGCCAGCAGCCAGACCGGGAGAGGGGAGACCCAGTACTTC	CASSQTGRGETQYF	TRBV3-1/TRBV3-2	TRBJ2-5	.	once
TGTGCCAGCAGCTTCCGGGGATATCCTGGCTCCTACAATGAGCAGTTCTTC	CASSFRGYPGSYNEQFF	TRBV7-9	TRBJ2-1	.	.
TGCAGCGTTCCCGACAGGGGTACCTACAATGAGCAGTTCTTC	CSVPDRGTYNEQFF	TRBV29-1	TRBJ2-1	TRBD1	once
TGCGCCAGCAGCTTGGAGGCGGCAAGCGGGGAGCAGTACTTC	CASSLEAASGEQYF	TRBV5-1	TRBJ2-7	.	.
TGTGCCAGCAGTTTCCTAGCGGGGTACACCGGGGAGCTGTTTTTT	CASSFLAGYTGELFF	TRBV28	TRBJ2-2	TRBD2	.
TGTGCTAGTGGTTTGCCCCAGACTGAAGCTTTCTTT	CASGLPQTEAFF	TRBV12-5	TRBJ1-1	.	.
TGTGCCAGCAGTCCGCCTAGCGTTCAGGCAGATACGCAGTATTTT	CASSPPSVQADTQYF	TRBV3-1/TRBV3-2	TRBJ2-3	.	.
TGTGCCAGCAGTTGGACAGGGAACACCGGGGAGCTGTTTTTT	CASSWTGNTGELFF	TRBV7-9	TRBJ2-2	TRBD1	.
TGTGCCTGGTCCCGGGCGGCAGGGGTAACAGATACGCAGTATTTT	CAWSRAAGVTDTQYF	TRBV30	TRBJ2-3	.	.
TGTGCCAGCAGGCCTGGACAGGGGTCCTACGAGCAGTACTTC	CASRPGQGSYEQYF	TRBV2	TRBJ2-7	TRBD1	.
TGCGCCAGCAGCCACCCAGGACAGTACCAAGAGACCCAGTACTTC	CASSHPGQYQETQYF	TRBV4-1	TRBJ2-5	.	once
TGTGCCAGCAGCGGTTACAGGGAACTGTTTTTT	CASSGYRELFF	TRBV28	TRBJ1-4	.	once
TGTGCGTTAAAACCGGGGGCCAAAAACATTCAGTACTTC	CALKPGAKNIQYF	TRBV30	TRBJ2-4	.	.
TGCAGCGGGCCGTGCGAGCAGTACTTC	CSGPCEQYF	TRBV29-1	TRBJ2-7	.	.
TGTGCCACCAGCAGAGCGCCCCAAACCGGGACAGGGAGTAAGGAGCAGTACTTC	CATSRAPQTGTGSKEQYF	TRBV15	TRBJ2-7	TRBD1	.
TGTGCCAGCAGCCCCCATGGGGGCAGTTTACGCACAGATACGCAGTATTTT	CASSPHGGSLRTDTQYF	TRBV9	TRBJ2-3	.	.
TGTGCCAGCAGCCAAGAGGGCCAGGGAGGACCCCTCCACTTT	CASSQEGQGGPLHF	TRBV3-1/TRBV3-2	TRBJ1-6	.	.
TGCGCCAGCAGTCGGGACTCTAGGGGCATTCAGTACTTC	CASSRDSRGIQYF	TRBV10-1	TRBJ2-4	.	once
TGTGCCAGCAGTTTTGAGGAAAGGGGAAACACCATATATTTT	CASSFEERGNTIYF	TRBV28	TRBJ1-3	.	.
TGTGCCAGCAGCAAAACAGGGTGGATAACTGAAGCTTTCTTT	CASSKTGWITEAFF	TRBV11-2	TRBJ1-1	.	.
TGCGCCAGCAGCGGTCTACAGGAGACCCAGTACTTC	CASSGLQETQYF	TRBV5-1	TRBJ2-5	.	.
TGTGCCAGCAGTACCCGAGGGGGGGGCACAGATACGCAGTATTTT	CASSTRGGGTDTQYF	TRBV28	TRBJ2-3	.	.
TGTGCCAGCAGCCAAGATAATAAGGGGGACTATGGCTACACCTTC	CASSQDNKGDYGYTF	TRBV4-2	TRBJ1-2	.	.
TGTGCCAGCAGTGGGCGATCCGGGACAGGGGTTTACGAGCAGTACTTC	CASSGRSGTGVYEQYF	TRBV2	TRBJ2-7	TRBD1	.
TGTGCCAGCAGTTCCCGGGGAAATACGCAGTATTTT	CASSSRGNTQYF	TRBV6-2/TRBV6-3	TRBJ2-3	.	.
TGTGCCAGCAGCTTCACAGGGGAGGTTGCTGAAGCTTTCTTT	CASSFTGEVAEAFF	TRBV11-2	TRBJ1-1	TRBD1	.
TGTGCCAGCAGCTCCGGGACAGGGGTCTATGGCTACACCTTC	CASSSGTGVYGYTF	TRBV5-6	TRBJ1-2	TRBD1	.
TGTGCCAGCAGTTTAGACAGGGTCGGCTATGGCTACACCTTC	CASSLDRVGYGYTF	TRBV27	TRBJ1-2	TRBD1	.
TGTGCCAGCAGCTCGCACATTCCACTAGCGGGGGGGCTTAGTGAGCAGTTCTTC	CASSSHIPLAGGLSEQFF	TRBV7-6	TRBJ2-1	TRBD2	.
TGTGCCTGGACAGGGGGCGCCTATGGCTACACCTTC	CAWTGGAYGYTF	TRBV30	TRBJ1-2	TRBD1	.
TGTGCCAGTGGGGGGTTAGCGAACACCGGGGAGCTGTTTTTT	CASGGLANTGELFF	TRBV6-5	TRBJ2-2	.	.
TGTGCCAGCAGCCGGGCTCAGAACACTGAAGCTTTCTTT	CASSRAQNTEAFF	TRBV3-1/TRBV3-2	TRBJ1-1	.	.
TGTGCCTGGGGACAGACAAATTCACCCCTCCACTTT	CAWGQTNSPLHF	TRBV30	TRBJ1-6	.	.
TGTGCCAGCAGTTTAGGGGCCAGGAGTAACGAAAAACTGTTTTTT	CASSLGARSNEKLFF	TRBV28	TRBJ1-4	.	.
TGTGCCAGCAGCTCCAATGTGGGGGGGGAGACCCAGTACTTC	CASSSNVGGETQYF	TRBV5-5	TRBJ2-5	TRBD2	.
TGTGCCAGCAGACCCACAGGGTACGACACTGAAGCTTTCTTT	CASRPTGYDTEAFF	TRBV6-5	TRBJ1-1	.	once
TGTGCCAGCAGCACGACAGGGGGGCACACCGGGGAGCTGTTTTTT	CASSTTGGHTGELFF	TRBV7-3	TRBJ2-2	TRBD1	.
TGTGCCAGCAGTGACCCGGGACAGGTCTACGAGCAGTACTTC	CASSDPGQVYEQYF	TRBV2	TRBJ2-7	TRBD1	.
TGTGCCAGCAGTTACTCGTCGAGAGTCGAAAAACTGTTTTTT	CASSYSSRVEKLFF	TRBV6-5	TRBJ1-4	.	.
TGTGCCAGCAGCGTCCAGGGTTTCACCGGGGAGCTGTTTTTT	CASSVQGFTGELFF	TRBV5-6	TRBJ2-2	.	.
TGCGCCAGCAGCTTGGCTGGGGGGAAGGAGAATGGCTACACCTTC	CASSLAGGKENGYTF	TRBV5-1	TRBJ1-2	.	.
TGTGCCAGCAGCTTTACCACCCACGGGACAGGGGACTCCGAGCAGTACTTC	CASSFTTHGTGDSEQYF	TRBV5-5	TRBJ2-7	TRBD1	once
TGTGCCAGTAGTACAGGGGGCGGCACCGGGGAGCTGTTTTTT	CASSTGGGTGELFF	TRBV19	TRBJ2-2	TRBD1	.
TGTGCCAGCAGCACTCTGCGGGGGGCTGGCAATGAGCAGTTCTTC	CASSTLRGAGNEQFF	TRBV28	TRBJ2-1	TRBD2	.
TGTGCCATCAGTGGGATAGCGGGAGTCAATGAGCAGTTCTTC	CAISGIAGVNEQFF	TRBV10-3	TRBJ2-1	TRBD2	once
TGTGCCAGCAGCGAACAGAATTTGTCTGGAAACACCATATATTTT	CASSEQNLSGNTIYF	TRBV7-8	TRBJ1-3	.	.
TGTGCCAGCAGCAAAATCCGCCGGGAGGGGAATGGGGGCAATCAGCCCCAGCATTTT	CASSKIRREGNGGNQPQHF	TRBV21-1	TRBJ1-5	.	.
TGTGCCAGTAGTATTTGGCAGGGTCCTCAGCCCCAGCATTTT	CASSIWQGPQPQHF	TRBV19	TRBJ1-5	.	.
TGTGCCAGCAGCCCCGACAGGGCGTCCTACAATGAGCAGTTCTTC	CASSPDRASYNEQFF	TRBV2	TRBJ2-1	TRBD1	.